The 29 T cell receptor beta chains below all came from one sample that was sequenced in a study of T-cell reconstitution after alpha-beta-depleted transplantation in children. Preparation of the TCRbeta library used unique molecular identifiers. TCRdb independently ran MiXCR on the PCR reads; one entry per CDR3 protein. The table records over 550,000 distinct CDR3 sequences, roughly a tenth of them present only once. The material was PBMCs from the stem cell graft donor, obtained from the stem cell graft. These receptors all come from a human donor who donated a stem cell graft to a child with acute myeloid leukemia.

This clonotype was seen only a few times. The CDR3 loop is CSVATDSNQPQHF. In DNA, the CDR3 is TGCAGCGTTGCGACAGATAGCAATCAGCCCCAGCATTTT. The chain links TRBV29-1 to TRBJ1-5; tentatively, D is TRBD1 (5 bases). V gave up 4 bases and J gave up 0 bases, with 7 bases separating them. The CDR3 consists of 13 residues. Germline V gene sequence: CDR1 SQVTM, CDR2 ANQGSEA. Complete variable domain (other parts from reference TRBV29-1 and TRBJ1-5): SAVISQKPSRDICQRGTSLTIQCQVDSQVTMMFWYRQQPGQSLTLIATANQGSEATYESGFVIDKFPISRPNLTFSTLTVSNMSPEDSSIYLCSVATDSNQPQHFGDGTRLSIL.

The chain joins TRBV4-2 to TRBJ2-7, with D unresolved. This CDR3 spans 15 amino acids. The V gene's germline CDR1 is LGHNA and CDR2 YNFKEQ. V lost 0 bases to trimming and J lost 6 bases, with 15 bases between them. The CDR3 sequence is CASSQERRPSLEQYF. CDR3 in DNA: TGTGCCAGCAGCCAAGAGCGGCGGCCGTCCCTCGAGCAGTACTTC.

The genes are TRBV6-1 and TRBJ2-3; TRBD1 aligns across 9 bases. From germline, CDR1 is MNHNS and CDR2 SASEGT. J lost 1 base, V lost 7 bases, and 3 bases had no gene match. This CDR3 region has 14 residues. The CDR3 spells CASIRTGGTDTQYF. The CDR3 DNA follows: TGTGCCAGCATTCGGACAGGGGGCACAGATACGCAGTATTTT.

This clonotype came up many times. The genes are TRBV7-8 and TRBJ2-1; D is unresolved. The CDR3 loop spans 14 amino acids. CDR1 and CDR2 from the germline V gene are SGHVS and FQNEAQ. Between the trimmed V and J ends, which lost 1 base and 6 bases, there was a span of 10 bases. CDR3 nucleotides: TGTGCCAGCAGCTTAGTTTTGTATGGCAATGAGCAGTTCTTC. This gives the protein CASSLVLYGNEQFF.

The chain has TRBV20-1 and TRBJ2-1, with 8 bases aligning to TRBD2. The V gene's germline CDR1 is DFQATT and CDR2 SNEGSKA (reference sequence). The J segment lost 1 base and the V segment lost 2 bases, leaving 7 bases of the junction unmatched. This CDR3 has 16 amino acids. The CDR3 bases are TGCAGTGCTAGACCAACCGGGAGGGCTTCCTACAATGAGCAGTTCTTC. This gives the protein CSARPTGRASYNEQFF.

The chain uses TRBV24-1 and TRBJ2-1; 7 positions agree with TRBD2. This CDR3 is 17 amino acids long. CDR1 and CDR2 from the germline V gene are KGHDR and SFDVKD. The V and J ends lost 4 bases and 0 bases, in that order; junction bases with no gene match: 8. The CDR3 reads CATSDPAGASSYNEQFF. CDR3 sequence (DNA): TGTGCCACCAGTGACCCCGCGGGAGCCAGCTCCTACAATGAGCAGTTCTTC.

This clonotype has only a few counts. The chain joins TRBV12-3 or TRBV12-4 to TRBJ1-1; 7 bases line up with TRBD1. The CDR3 loop spans 15 amino acids. Trimming removed 5 bases from V and 0 bases from J; junction bases left unmatched: 6. Here the CDR3 DNA reads TGTGCCAGCAGTCCCCAGGGACAGATGAACACTGAAGCTTTCTTT. Its protein product is CASSPQGQMNTEAFF.

The chain combines TRBV28 with TRBJ1-6; D unclear. Trimming removed 8 bases from V and 1 base from J, with 9 bases in between. This CDR3 spans 14 amino acids. Germline-derived CDR1 and CDR2 are MDHEN and SYDVKM. The CDR3 DNA is TGTGCCAGCGCTAGGGAGTCCTATAATTCACCCCTCCACTTT. Amino acids: CASARESYNSPLHF.

This clonotype has more than one count but fewer than ten. The chain recombines TRBV7-2 with TRBJ1-2, with 11 bases matching TRBD1. The CDR3 has 14 amino acids. The V gene end was trimmed by 5 bases and the J gene end by 8 bases; junction bases not matched to a gene: 7. The V gene's germline CDR1 is SGHTA and CDR2 FQGNSA. This CDR3 reads CASSRRTGGFGYTF. The CDR3 DNA is TGTGCCAGCAGCCGGAGGACAGGGGGCTTCGGCTACACCTTC.

This rearrangement joins TRBV28 to TRBJ1-4, with a possible D match to TRBD1 (6 bases). The V end lost 4 bases, the J end lost 5 bases, and 17 bases lay between the germline ends. CDR1 is MDHEN, CDR2 SYDVKM, per germline. The CDR3 consists of 16 residues. CDR3: CASSSPGQSRNEKLFF. The CDR3 DNA follows: TGTGCCAGCAGTTCGCCCGGACAGAGCAGAAATGAAAAACTGTTTTTT.

In its sample, this clonotype was seen a few times. This chain connects TRBV28 to TRBJ2-7; D possibly corresponds to TRBD1 (5 bases). With 6 bases removed from V and 5 bases from J, the gap between germline ends came to 11 bases. Germline V CDR1 and CDR2: MDHEN, SYDVKM. This CDR3 has 12 residues. CDR3 coding DNA: TGTGCCAGCAGGGGGCCGGGCAACGAGCAGTACTTC. It is translated as CASRGPGNEQYF.

This chain connects TRBV7-9 to TRBJ1-6, with D unresolved. V lost 4 bases and J 7 bases, leaving 11 bases between the germline ends. Per the germline V gene, CDR1 is SEHNR and CDR2 is FQNEAQ (reference sequence). The CDR3 covers 14 residues. CDR3 amino acids: CASSYLSPNSPLHF. DNA of the CDR3: TGTGCCAGCAGCTACCTGAGTCCCAATTCACCCCTCCACTTT. Together with reference TRBV7-9 and TRBJ1-6, the CDR3 gives the full variable domain: DTGVSQNPRHKITKRGQNVTFRCDPISEHNRLYWYRQTLGQGPEFLTYFQNEAQLEKSRLLSDRFSAERPKGSFSTLEIQRTEQGDSAMYLCASSYLSPNSPLHFGNGTRLTVT.

The chain uses TRBV7-8 and TRBJ2-1; TRBD2 agrees at 11 bases. CDR1 SGHVS and CDR2 FQNEAQ come from the germline V gene. This CDR3 has 19 residues. The junction had 10 bases not matched to a gene; V was cut back by 1 base and J by 2 bases. The CDR3 sequence is CASSLGLRLAGGTYNEQFF. As DNA, the CDR3 is TGTGCCAGCAGCTTAGGACTCAGGCTAGCGGGAGGAACCTACAATGAGCAGTTCTTC.

The rearrangement links TRBV3-1 to TRBJ2-1, with D tentatively TRBD1 or TRBD2 (6 bases each). This CDR3 contains 17 residues. Germline V gives CDR1 LGHDT, CDR2 YNNKEL (reference sequence). V was trimmed by 1 base and J by 9 bases, leaving 22 bases between them. CDR3 nucleotide sequence: TGTGCCAGCAGCCAAGTTGGGGGGAACACAGGGTTAGGTGAGCAGTTCTTC. Translated, it gives CASSQVGGNTGLGEQFF.

On this clonotype itself: The CDR3 ends on some other residue instead of the conserved phenylalanine or tryptophan, so this is likely a read error. This chain joins TRBV7-2 and TRBJ2-7; 7 bases agree with TRBD1. Germline CDR1 reads SGHTA; CDR2 reads FQGNSA. V lost 5 bases, J lost 2 bases, and 6 bases stayed unmatched. The CDR3 is 14 residues long. The CDR3 sequence is CASSHGTVTYEQYL. The CDR3 nucleotides are TGTGCCAGCAGCCATGGGACAGTCACCTACGAGCAGTACCTC.

This clonotype showed up many times. This chain links TRBV6-5 with TRBJ1-1, with D unclear. The V and J ends lost 0 bases and 7 bases respectively, with 6 bases between them. Germline V gene data show CDR1 as MNHEY and CDR2 as SVGAGI. This CDR3 comprises 12 residues. CDR3 DNA sequence: TGTGCCAGCAGTTACTCCACCGGTGAAGCTTTCTTT. Its protein is CASSYSTGEAFF.

This clonotype has at least ten counts. The chain employs TRBV5-1 and TRBJ2-3; 10 bases are shared with TRBD2. This CDR3 spans 15 amino acids. The germline gives CDR1 SGHRS, CDR2 YFSETQ. The V segment lost 3 bases and the J segment 2 bases; nucleotides outside the gene matches: 3. CDR3 DNA sequence: TGCGCCAGCAGCTCCGGACTAGCGGACACAGATACGCAGTATTTT. This sequence encodes CASSSGLADTDTQYF.

This clonotype appeared many times. Here the CDR3 reads CSARGASTTGELFF. CDR3 coding DNA: TGCAGTGCTAGAGGCGCCAGCACCACCGGGGAGCTGTTTTTT. The chain has TRBV20-1 and TRBJ2-2; no clear D gene. The CDR3 contains 14 residues. V dropped 1 base and J dropped 4 bases, with 10 bases sitting between them. Germline V CDR1 and CDR2: DFQATT, SNEGSKA (reference sequence).

This sequence joins TRBV20-1 and TRBJ2-3, with 7 bases matching TRBD2. V dropped 3 bases and J dropped 2; count of bases not matched to a gene: 8. The germline V gene encodes CDR1 DFQATT and CDR2 SNEGSKA (reference sequence). The CDR3 is 15 amino acids. CDR3 in DNA: TGCAGTGCTAGTCAATTAGCGGGTCACACAGATACGCAGTATTTT. Amino acids: CSASQLAGHTDTQYF.

This chain uses TRBV6-5 with TRBJ1-4; TRBD1 might be the D (5 bases). With 4 bases removed from V and 5 bases from J, the gap between germline ends came to 17 bases. The CDR3 spans 16 residues. Germline V gene data show CDR1 as MNHEY and CDR2 as SVGAGI. Here the CDR3 reads CASSLRGAQKNEKLFF. CDR3 bases: TGTGCCAGCAGTTTAAGGGGCGCCCAGAAAAATGAAAAACTGTTTTTT.

Comments on this clonotype: A read error may explain this, as a much larger clone is one base away. This is likely a read error, given that the CDR3 carries no conserved phenylalanine or tryptophan at its end. The rearrangement joins TRBV4-1 to TRBJ2-7; D unresolved. CDR3 length: 16 amino acids. CDR1 MGHRA and CDR2 YSYEKL come from the germline V gene. V was clipped by 0 bases and J by 5 bases, with 17 bases between them. This CDR3 is CASSQDIGLPANEQYI. The DNA of the CDR3 is TGCGCCAGCAGCCAAGATATCGGGCTGCCGGCGAACGAGCAGTACATC.

This clonotype appeared a single time. The rearrangement joins TRBV6-2 or TRBV6-3 to TRBJ2-1, with 7 bases fitting TRBD2. Trimming cost V 6 bases and J 2 bases; bases outside gene matches: 7. Per germline, CDR1 MNHEY and CDR2 SVGEGT. This CDR3 has 15 amino acids. The CDR3, as DNA: TGTGCCAGCAGACCCAGCGGGATTCCCTACAATGAGCAGTTCTTC. This translates into CASRPSGIPYNEQFF.

This clonotype was counted at least ten times. The genes are TRBV4-3 and TRBJ2-7, with 10 positions matching TRBD1. The germline V gene encodes CDR1 LGHNA and CDR2 YSLEER. This CDR3 is built from 15 residues. The V segment lost 1 base and the J segment 2 bases; nucleotides outside the gene matches: 2. CDR3 sequence: CASSQGTGGTYEQYF. Here the CDR3 DNA reads TGCGCCAGCAGCCAAGGGACAGGGGGTACCTACGAGCAGTACTTC.

This clonotype has only a few counts. The CDR3 loop is CASSLSPGYEKLFF. The CDR3 DNA follows: TGTGCCAGCAGTTTATCACCGGGATATGAAAAACTGTTTTTT. The chain links TRBV28 to TRBJ1-4, with no clear D. Trimming removed 1 base at V and 6 bases at J, with 9 bases between. CDR3 length: 14 amino acids. The germline CDR1 and CDR2 sequences are MDHEN and SYDVKM. The full variable domain, with the rest looked up from reference TRBV28 and TRBJ1-4, is DVKVTQSSRYLVKRTGEKVFLECVQDMDHENMFWYRQDPGLGLRLIYFSYDVKMKEKGDIPEGYSVSREKKERFSLILESASTNQTSMYLCASSLSPGYEKLFFGSGTQLSVL.

This clonotype came up a few times. The CDR3: CASHPNAGVNYNEQFF. The CDR3 nucleotides are TGTGCCAGCCACCCCAACGCAGGTGTGAACTACAATGAGCAGTTCTTC. The chain carries TRBV7-9 and TRBJ2-1; D unclear. The germline V gene has CDR1 SEHNR and CDR2 FQNEAQ (reference sequence). V dropped 8 bases and J dropped 3 bases, with 20 bases sitting between them. The CDR3 is 16 amino acids.

The chain employs TRBV20-1 and TRBJ1-6, with a weak D call TRBD1 (6 bases). Trimming stripped 3 bases from V and 2 bases from J, with 14 bases between. The CDR3 extends over 16 amino acids. From germline, CDR1 is DFQATT and CDR2 SNEGSKA (reference sequence). The CDR3 DNA reads as TGCAGTGCTAGCCGACAGGCGCTCACCTATAATTCACCCCTCCACTTT. Amino acid sequence: CSASRQALTYNSPLHF.

This clonotype was counted between two and nine times. The chain employs TRBV12-3 or TRBV12-4 and TRBJ2-5; D is possibly TRBD1 or TRBD2 (6 bases each). The CDR3 is 14 residues long. Trimming cost V 5 bases and J 5 bases, with 15 bases left between them. CDR3 region: CASSPVGGWETQYF. In DNA, the CDR3 is TGTGCCAGCAGTCCCGTAGGGGGGTGGGAGACCCAGTACTTC.

This clonotype was seen ten or more times. One junction end does not reproduce the germline sequence, and a read error may be involved. The V gene is TRBV12-3 or TRBV12-4, the J gene TRBJ1-1, with no clear D. The CDR3 runs to 13 residues. In DNA, the CDR3 is TGTGCCAGCAGCTTAGCGTTGGGGACTGAAGCTTTCTTT. Translation: CASSLALGTEAFF.

There are many counts of this clonotype. The chain is built from TRBV7-2 and TRBJ1-2, with D possibly matching TRBD1 (5 bases). The CDR3 is 15 residues long. With 1 base removed from V and 1 base from J, the gap between germline ends came to 10 bases. Germline-derived CDR1 and CDR2 are SGHTA and FQGNSA. The CDR3 is CASSLVGGVNYGYTF. CDR3 in DNA: TGTGCCAGCAGCTTAGTGGGGGGGGTTAACTATGGCTACACCTTC.